The text below deals with one T cell receptor (beta chain). This CDR3 region has 16 residues. V lost 0 bases and J 2 bases, leaving 8 bases between the germline ends. The germline V gene has CDR1 MNHEY and CDR2 SMNVEV (reference sequence). This sample was included in a study of blood T cell repertoires in COVID-19. Background on the study: Some COVID-19 samples were acute and others convalescent; all came from the United States, Italy and Spain. PBMCs, B-cell-depleted T cells, or T cells were the source of the cDNA or gDNA that made up the material.

Sequencing used immunoSEQ multiplex PCR; TCRdb keeps in-frame clones, though not all of them. This table has around 150,000 clones, around 82% appearing once. This receptor was identified in a woman aged 60-75 years with acute or convalescent COVID-19. The sample taken for sequencing was peripheral blood. V is TRBV27 and J is TRBJ2-6; D uncertain. CDR3 in DNA: TGTGCCAGCAGTTTATCCCGTCCCCCTGGGGCCAACGTCCTGACTTTC. Translating it yields CASSLSRPPGANVLTF.